This T cell receptor (beta chain) was profiled in a study of response to subunit inactivated influenza vaccine. Findings and limits, study-wide: A suggestion made by the authors is that each seasonal influenza vaccination recruits few new T cells.

This CDR3 has 14 residues. V lost 4 bases and J 7 bases, leaving 17 bases between the germline ends. The V gene's germline CDR1 is MNHEY and CDR2 SVGEGT. Comments on this clonotype: Its matching antigen is unknown.

From the RT-PCR reads, TCRdb called clonotypes with MiXCR, one entry per CDR3 protein. The sample has around 520,000 distinct CDR3 sequences, approximately 12% seen once; the top ten hold about 9.4%. This sample comprised PBMCs from blood, obtained on the day of vaccination. The chain uses TRBV6-2 or TRBV6-3 and TRBJ2-7; D is uncertain. This receptor was identified in a man between 50 and 59 years old who received an inactivated influenza vaccine. The CDR3 DNA follows: TGTGCCAGCAGTTCCGTAGACACGGCCTGGGAGCAGTACTTC. Amino acid sequence: CASSSVDTAWEQYF.